These 27 T cell receptor beta chains were all obtained from the same sample, sequenced in a study of T-cell memory formation after mild COVID-19. One entry per CDR3 protein, called by TCRdb with MiXCR from the 5' RACE reads. The table shows about 540,000 distinct CDR3 sequences, with roughly 20% occurring only once. Sequencing used PBMCs or a T cell subset sorted from them (not recorded which). These receptors were collected from an adult woman who had mild COVID-19 (a few samples of this study predate the infection). Cell type and time point are not known.

The genes are TRBV20-1 and TRBJ2-5; 7 bases fit TRBD1. V trimming: 1 base; J trimming: 0 bases; junction bases outside the gene matches: 5. The germline V gene has CDR1 DFQATT and CDR2 SNEGSKA (reference sequence). This CDR3 has 15 residues. CDR3 region: CSARAQGQYQETQYF. The CDR3 DNA sequence: TGCAGTGCTAGAGCTCAGGGACAGTACCAAGAGACCCAGTACTTC.

This clonotype was seen at least ten times. The chain is built from TRBV9 and TRBJ2-1; 7 bases are shared with TRBD2. After removal of 4 bases from V and 5 bases from J, the junction contained 9 bases not matched to a gene. Germline CDR1 SGDLS, CDR2 YYNGEE. There are 15 residues in the CDR3. CDR3 protein: CASSLTGGRDNEQFF. As DNA, the CDR3 is TGTGCCAGCAGCCTCACTGGCGGGAGAGACAATGAGCAGTTCTTC.

The chain links TRBV20-1 to TRBJ1-2, with D unclear. CDR3 length: 14 amino acids. Per germline, CDR1 DFQATT and CDR2 SNEGSKA (reference sequence). Trimming left V 6 bases short and J 1 base short, with 15 bases between. This CDR3 is CSALIVSLNYGYTF. CDR3 in DNA: TGCAGTGCCCTGATCGTGAGTCTTAACTATGGCTACACCTTC.

This clonotype was counted ten times or more. The chain joins TRBV19 to TRBJ2-1; 8 bases map to TRBD1. The germline gives CDR1 LNHDA, CDR2 SQIVND (reference sequence). The CDR3 totals 14 residues. V shed 10 bases, J shed 2 bases, and the junction held 7 bases outside the gene matches. CDR3 DNA: TGTGCCACCGCGGGACAGGCGACCTACAATGAGCAGTTCTTC. It specifies CATAGQATYNEQFF. Drawing the rest from reference TRBV19 and TRBJ2-1, the complete variable domain is DGGITQSPKYLFRKEGQNVTLSCEQNLNHDAMYWYRQDPGQGLRLIYYSQIVNDFQKGDIAEGYSVSREKKESFPLTVTSAQKNPTAFYLCATAGQATYNEQFFGPGTRLTVL.

The chain recombines TRBV5-1 with TRBJ2-7, with TRBD1 as a possible D gene (6 bases). Deletions cut 4 bases from V and 2 bases from J, with 19 bases between. CDR1 and CDR2 from the germline V gene are SGHRS and YFSETQ. The CDR3 has 16 residues. The CDR3 nucleotides are TGCGCCAGCAGCCTACGGAGGACAGCGAACCCCTACGAGCAGTACTTC. Protein: CASSLRRTANPYEQYF.

Worth noting for this clonotype: A junction end diverges from the germline sequence, so it may reflect a read error. This sequence joins TRBV7-6 and TRBJ2-7; 8 bases align to TRBD1. CDR3 size: 14 residues. Germline assignment: CDR1 SGHVS and CDR2 FNYEAQ. This CDR3 reads CAGSLTGESYEQYF. CDR3 bases: TGTGCCGGCAGCTTGACAGGGGAATCCTACGAGCAGTACTTC.

The V gene is TRBV12-3 or TRBV12-4, the J gene TRBJ2-7, with 9 bases lining up with TRBD2. This CDR3 contains 17 residues. The V gene end was trimmed by 3 bases and the J gene end by 1 base; junction bases not matched to a gene: 10. In nucleotides, the CDR3 is TGTGCCAGCAGTTTGAGGCTAGCGGGAAAGGGTTCCTACGAGCAGTACTTC. Translating it yields CASSLRLAGKGSYEQYF.

The chain has TRBV18 and TRBJ1-5; TRBD1 is a possible D gene (5 bases). The CDR3 has 15 residues. V lost 2 bases, J lost 6 bases, and 14 bases lay in between. From germline, CDR1 is KGHSH and CDR2 LQKENI. In DNA form, the CDR3 reads TGTGCCAGCTCACCAGGGGGATCAGGGACTCAGCCCCAGCATTTT. It specifies CASSPGGSGTQPQHF.

The chain links TRBV4-1 to TRBJ2-1; D not certain. The CDR3 contains 10 residues. Germline-derived CDR1 and CDR2 are MGHRA and YSYEKL. With 10 bases removed from V and 8 bases from J, the gap between germline ends came to 9 bases. Here the CDR3 reads CATQYDEQFF. The CDR3 nucleotides read TGCGCCACTCAGTACGATGAGCAGTTCTTC.

The DNA of the CDR3 is TGCGCCAGCAGAGAAGAGGGTGACTATGGCTACACCTTC. Protein: CASREEGDYGYTF. This chain connects TRBV5-1 to TRBJ1-2; D unclear. Trimming stripped 5 bases from V and 3 bases from J, with 11 bases between. Germline assignment: CDR1 SGHRS and CDR2 YFSETQ. The CDR3 has 13 residues.

J is TRBJ1-5 and V is TRBV3-1; D is unclear. The ends were cut back, 1 base at V and 0 bases at J, with 10 bases in the middle. CDR1 is LGHDT and CDR2 is YNNKEL in the germline V gene (reference sequence). The CDR3 has 16 residues. The CDR3 here is CASSQAGRYSNQPQHF. The CDR3 DNA reads TGTGCCAGCAGCCAAGCGGGCAGATATAGCAATCAGCCCCAGCATTTT.

The chain combines TRBV6-5 with TRBJ1-6; the match to TRBD1 covers 8 bases. After removal of 2 bases from V and 9 bases from J, the junction contained 15 bases not matched to a gene. The CDR3 contains 18 residues. Germline loops: CDR1 MNHEY, CDR2 SVGAGI. The CDR3 sequence is CASSYAAAFRQGISPLHF. CDR3 in DNA: TGTGCCAGCAGTTACGCCGCCGCTTTTCGACAGGGGATTTCACCCCTCCACTTT.

This clonotype was seen more than once but under ten times. The V call is TRBV9, the J call TRBJ2-1, with TRBD2 matching 8 bases. Germline V gene sequence: CDR1 SGDLS, CDR2 YYNGEE. Germline trimming cut 6 bases from V and 5 bases from J; bases unmatched to any gene: 4. The CDR3 has 13 amino acids. The CDR3 here is CASNSGTNNEQFF. The CDR3 coding sequence is TGTGCCAGCAATAGCGGGACTAACAATGAGCAGTTCTTC.

The table lists this clonotype with a few counts. J is TRBJ2-7 and V is TRBV5-1, with TRBD1 matching 9 bases. The CDR3 is 14 residues long. The V gene's germline CDR1 is SGHRS and CDR2 YFSETQ. V was pared by 4 bases and J by 5 bases, with 7 bases of the junction left unmatched. CDR3 sequence reads: CASSTGQGTDEQYF. CDR3 nucleotide sequence: TGCGCCAGCAGCACTGGACAGGGGACGGACGAGCAGTACTTC.

The V gene is TRBV20-1, the J gene TRBJ2-7; 10 bases are a match to TRBD2. Trimming at V came to 4 bases and at J to 2 bases, leaving 5 bases not matched to a gene. This CDR3 region has 14 residues. CDR1 is DFQATT, CDR2 SNEGSKA, per germline (reference sequence). CDR3 in DNA: TGCAGTGCTATTACAGGGACTAGCGCCTACGAGCAGTACTTC. Translating gives CSAITGTSAYEQYF.

V usage is TRBV3-1 and J usage is TRBJ2-3; the D gene is possibly TRBD1 (5 bases). Trimming took off 0 bases at V and 5 bases at J, with 12 bases between the two ends. The CDR3 extends over 15 amino acids. CDR1 is LGHDT, CDR2 YNNKEL, per germline (reference sequence). In DNA, the CDR3 is TGTGCCAGCAGCCAAGATAGGCCAGGGCGAGATACGCAGTATTTT. Amino acid sequence: CASSQDRPGRDTQYF.

CDR3 residues: CASSLLRPSGRSSYNEQFF. The CDR3 DNA reads as TGTGCCAGCAGCCTCCTAAGGCCTAGCGGAAGAAGCTCCTACAATGAGCAGTTCTTC. This chain connects TRBV7-3 to TRBJ2-1; 7 positions agree with TRBD2. This CDR3 is 19 amino acids long. Per germline, CDR1 SGHTA and CDR2 FQGTGA. The trim removed 5 bases at V and 0 bases at J, leaving 16 bases unmatched.

The chain combines TRBV29-1 with TRBJ1-2, with TRBD1 as a possible D gene (5 bases). Germline CDR1 SQVTM, CDR2 ANQGSEA. V gave up 7 bases and J gave up 8 bases, with 14 bases separating them. There are 11 residues in the CDR3. The CDR3: CSAWGSVGYTF. The CDR3 DNA reads TGCAGCGCCTGGGGGTCTGTCGGCTACACCTTC.

The rearrangement uses TRBV20-1 and TRBJ2-4, with D perhaps TRBD2 (7 bases). Looked up from germline, CDR1 is DFQATT and CDR2 is SNEGSKA (reference sequence). The CDR3 runs to 15 residues. The V end was cut by 2 bases, the J end by 0 bases, with 11 bases between. The CDR3 loop reads CSARPRGLAKNIQYF. The CDR3 DNA reads TGCAGTGCTAGACCGCGGGGGCTAGCCAAAAACATTCAGTACTTC.

The rearrangement links TRBV30 to TRBJ1-6; 12 bases fit TRBD1. In germline, CDR1 is GTSNPN, CDR2 SVGIG (reference sequence). With V trimmed by 1 base and J by 9 bases, 10 bases remained unmatched. The CDR3 has 17 amino acids. The CDR3 region is CAWSAAGTGGKFSPLHF. The CDR3 nucleotides are TGTGCCTGGAGTGCCGCCGGGACAGGGGGCAAGTTTTCACCCCTCCACTTT. Based on the CDR3 plus reference TRBV30 and TRBJ1-6, the full variable domain is SQTIHQWPATLVQPVGSPLSLECTVEGTSNPNLYWYRQAAGRGLQLLFYSVGIGQISSEVPQNLSASRPQDRQFILSSKKLLLSDSGFYLCAWSAAGTGGKFSPLHFGNGTRLTVT.

The chain recombines TRBV11-2 with TRBJ2-1; the match to TRBD2 covers 8 bases. V lost 1 base to trimming and J lost 3 bases; unmatched junction nucleotides: 5. This CDR3 is 16 amino acids long. Per the germline V gene, CDR1 is SGHAT and CDR2 is FQNNGV. The CDR3: CASSLVRLAGYNEQFF. CDR3 in DNA: TGTGCCAGCAGCTTAGTACGGCTAGCGGGCTACAATGAGCAGTTCTTC.

The genes are TRBV7-9 and TRBJ2-1; 7 bases are shared with TRBD1. This CDR3 is built from 15 residues. V shed 5 bases, J shed 0 bases, and the junction held 4 bases outside the gene matches. Per germline, CDR1 SEHNR and CDR2 FQNEAQ (reference sequence). CDR3 loop: CASSTGQSSYNEQFF. CDR3 in DNA: TGTGCCAGCAGCACGGGACAGAGCTCCTACAATGAGCAGTTCTTC.

V gene TRBV18 combines with J gene TRBJ1-5; D might be TRBD1 (5 bases). Germline CDR1 and CDR2: KGHSH and LQKENI. This CDR3 spans 16 amino acids. Between the trimmed V and J ends, which lost 5 bases and 4 bases, there was a span of 18 bases. CDR3 in DNA: TGTGCCAGCTCAGCCCAGGGTGAAGGCACAAATCAGCCCCAGCATTTT. It yields the protein CASSAQGEGTNQPQHF.

V and J are TRBV12-3 or TRBV12-4 and TRBJ2-2, with D perhaps TRBD1 or TRBD2 (6 bases each). This CDR3 contains 14 residues. Trimming took off 11 bases at V and 0 bases at J, with 13 bases between the two ends. CDR3 sequence (DNA): TGTGCCTGGGGGGCAGGAGCGAACACCGGGGAGCTGTTTTTT. As protein: CAWGAGANTGELFF.

This clonotype has just a few counts. The chain links TRBV5-6 to TRBJ1-1, with D possibly TRBD1 on 6 matching bases. The CDR3 spans 16 residues. Trimming stripped 4 bases from V and 0 bases from J, with 16 bases between. The germline V gene encodes CDR1 SGHDT and CDR2 YYEEEE. The CDR3 sequence: CASSRPRTAMNTEAFF. Here the CDR3 DNA reads TGTGCCAGCAGCCGACCCCGGACAGCGATGAACACTGAAGCTTTCTTT. Variable domain in full (rest from reference TRBV5-6 and TRBJ1-1): DAGVTQSPTHLIKTRGQQVTLRCSPKSGHDTVSWYQQALGQGPQFIFQYYEEEERQRGNFPDRFSGHQFPNYSSELNVNALLLGDSALYLCASSRPRTAMNTEAFFGQGTRLTVV.

J is TRBJ2-3 and V is TRBV7-9; 13 positions agree with TRBD2. CDR3 size: 18 residues. The V gene end was trimmed by 5 bases and the J gene end by 0 bases; junction bases not matched to a gene: 8. Germline values: CDR1 SEHNR, CDR2 FQNEAQ (reference sequence). CDR3 in amino acids: CASSLTSGGTRSTDTQYF. CDR3 bases: TGTGCCAGCAGCCTGACTAGCGGGGGGACCCGTAGCACAGATACGCAGTATTTT.

This clonotype was counted between two and nine times. The V and J genes are TRBV24-1 and TRBJ2-5; TRBD1 agrees at 8 bases. V was pared by 5 bases and J by 2 bases, with 9 bases of the junction left unmatched. CDR1 and CDR2 (germline): KGHDR, SFDVKD. The CDR3 is 16 amino acids. Here the CDR3 reads CATSGGTGSRQETQYF. DNA of the CDR3: TGTGCCACCAGTGGGGGGACAGGTTCCCGGCAAGAGACCCAGTACTTC.